A selection of T cell receptor beta chains follows, all from one sample in a study of Ad26.COV2.S vaccination and SARS-CoV-2 variants. Sequenced by immunoSEQ multiplex PCR; TCRdb stores in-frame clones only, minus some. The profile shows approximately 420,000 clones, approximately 87% of them singletons. This sample comprised peripheral blood, obtained in a trial of Ad26.COV2.S vaccine versus placebo. The origin of the receptors is a person between 18 and 60 years old who received the Ad26.COV2.S COVID-19 vaccine or a placebo. CDR3s include the opening cysteine and the closing phenylalanine or tryptophan. Each record gives: V gene, D gene, J gene, clone size, CDR3 protein, CDR3 DNA. D genes are given only for firm matches. Only part of the rows carry a size: once, few, many, or a class if the clone is expanded.

V gene: TRBV19; D gene: .; J gene: TRBJ1-5; clone size: .; CDR3 protein: CASSISSNDQPQHF; CDR3 DNA: TGTGCCAGTAGTATCTCCAGCAACGATCAGCCCCAGCATTTT
V gene: TRBV19; D gene: TRBD1; J gene: TRBJ1-5; clone size: .; CDR3 protein: CASSRDREGNQPQHF; CDR3 DNA: TGTGCCAGTAGTCGGGACAGGGAGGGTAATCAGCCCCAGCATTTT
V gene: TRBV9; D gene: TRBD1; J gene: TRBJ1-6; clone size: .; CDR3 protein: CASSVRTGNNSPLHF; CDR3 DNA: TGTGCCAGCAGCGTCAGGACAGGAAATAATTCACCCCTCCACTTT
V gene: TRBV12-3/TRBV12-4; D gene: .; J gene: TRBJ1-2; clone size: .; CDR3 protein: CASSPGSYGYTF; CDR3 DNA: TGTGCCAGCAGCCCGGGAAGTTATGGCTACACCTTC
V gene: TRBV7-8; D gene: .; J gene: TRBJ2-5; clone size: .; CDR3 protein: CASSLGQETQYF; CDR3 DNA: TGTGCCAGCAGCTTAGGCCAAGAGACCCAGTACTTC
V gene: TRBV7-3; D gene: TRBD2; J gene: TRBJ2-1; clone size: .; CDR3 protein: CASSLGSGRGYNEQFF; CDR3 DNA: TGTGCCAGCAGCTTAGGGTCAGGGAGGGGATACAATGAGCAGTTCTTC
V gene: TRBV10-3; D gene: TRBD1; J gene: TRBJ1-5; clone size: .; CDR3 protein: CASGTGSLKDDQPQHF; CDR3 DNA: TGTGCCTCCGGGACAGGGAGCCTCAAGGACGATCAGCCCCAGCATTTT
V gene: TRBV18; D gene: .; J gene: TRBJ2-1; clone size: .; CDR3 protein: CASSPEPASETYNEQFF; CDR3 DNA: TGTGCCAGCTCACCAGAGCCCGCTAGCGAGACCTACAATGAGCAGTTCTTC
V gene: TRBV5-1; D gene: .; J gene: TRBJ1-1; clone size: .; CDR3 protein: CASSLGRANTEAFF; CDR3 DNA: TGCGCCAGCAGCTTGGGACGGGCGAACACTGAAGCTTTCTTT
V gene: TRBV3-1/TRBV3-2; D gene: .; J gene: TRBJ2-1; clone size: .; CDR3 protein: CASSQGGPQFF; CDR3 DNA: TGTGCCAGCAGCCAGGGGGGGCCGCAGTTCTTC
V gene: TRBV6-4; D gene: .; J gene: TRBJ2-2; clone size: .; CDR3 protein: CASSVEPTGELFF; CDR3 DNA: TGTGCCAGCAGTGTTGAACCCACCGGGGAGCTGTTTTTT
V gene: TRBV19; D gene: TRBD1; J gene: TRBJ1-2; clone size: .; CDR3 protein: CASTRNPGQGANNYGYTF; CDR3 DNA: TGTGCCAGTACCAGGAATCCGGGACAGGGGGCAAATAACTATGGCTACACCTTC
V gene: TRBV28; D gene: .; J gene: TRBJ1-4; clone size: .; CDR3 protein: CASSRREREKLFF; CDR3 DNA: TGTGCCAGCAGTCGCCGGGAAAGAGAAAAACTGTTTTTT
V gene: TRBV18; D gene: TRBD2; J gene: TRBJ2-7; clone size: .; CDR3 protein: CASSPPTGGLYEQYF; CDR3 DNA: TGTGCCAGCTCACCACCTACGGGGGGTCTTTACGAGCAGTACTTC
V gene: TRBV27; D gene: TRBD2; J gene: TRBJ2-2; clone size: few; CDR3 protein: CASRLAGANTGELFF; CDR3 DNA: TGTGCCAGCAGACTAGCGGGGGCGAACACCGGGGAGCTGTTTTTT
V gene: TRBV5-8; D gene: .; J gene: TRBJ2-7; clone size: .; CDR3 protein: CASTRRPSSYEQYF; CDR3 DNA: TGTGCCAGCACCCGCAGGCCGAGCTCCTACGAGCAGTACTTC
V gene: TRBV9; D gene: .; J gene: TRBJ2-7; clone size: .; CDR3 protein: CASSDWWYEQYF; CDR3 DNA: TGTGCCAGCAGCGACTGGTGGTACGAGCAGTACTTC
V gene: TRBV28; D gene: .; J gene: TRBJ1-2; clone size: .; CDR3 protein: CASRPPLNYGYTF; CDR3 DNA: TGTGCCAGCAGGCCCCCGCTTAACTATGGCTACACCTTC
V gene: TRBV4-1; D gene: TRBD1; J gene: TRBJ2-5; clone size: .; CDR3 protein: CASSQITGGSETQYF; CDR3 DNA: TGCGCCAGCAGCCAGATAACAGGGGGCTCAGAGACCCAGTACTTC
V gene: TRBV4-1; D gene: .; J gene: TRBJ1-5; clone size: once; CDR3 protein: CASSQGFGGLLNQPQHF; CDR3 DNA: TGCGCCAGCAGCCAAGGGTTTGGAGGGTTACTCAATCAGCCCCAGCATTTT
V gene: TRBV7-3; D gene: .; J gene: TRBJ2-5; clone size: .; CDR3 protein: CASSLTVQETQYF; CDR3 DNA: TGTGCCAGCAGCTTAACCGTGCAAGAGACCCAGTACTTC
V gene: TRBV7-2; D gene: .; J gene: TRBJ1-3; clone size: .; CDR3 protein: CASSPNGGSGNTIYF; CDR3 DNA: TGTGCCAGCAGCCCAAATGGAGGCTCTGGAAACACCATATATTTT
V gene: TRBV19; D gene: .; J gene: TRBJ2-5; clone size: .; CDR3 protein: CASRDTALQETQYF; CDR3 DNA: TGTGCCAGTAGGGACACAGCCCTCCAAGAGACCCAGTACTTC
V gene: TRBV12-3/TRBV12-4; D gene: .; J gene: TRBJ2-3; clone size: .; CDR3 protein: CASSFQGSDTQYF; CDR3 DNA: TGTGCCAGCAGTTTCCAGGGCTCAGATACGCAGTATTTT
V gene: TRBV3-1/TRBV3-2; D gene: TRBD2; J gene: TRBJ2-3; clone size: .; CDR3 protein: CASSRRGTRSSDTQYF; CDR3 DNA: TGTGCCAGCAGCCGCCGTGGGACTAGGTCTTCCGATACGCAGTATTTT
V gene: TRBV10-3; D gene: TRBD2; J gene: TRBJ2-7; clone size: .; CDR3 protein: CAISESGGAHEQYF; CDR3 DNA: TGTGCCATCAGTGAGAGCGGGGGGGCTCACGAGCAGTACTTC
V gene: TRBV5-1; D gene: .; J gene: TRBJ2-1; clone size: once; CDR3 protein: CASSTTSYNEQFF; CDR3 DNA: TGCGCCAGTTCGACTACCTCCTACAATGAGCAGTTCTTC
V gene: TRBV5-4; D gene: .; J gene: TRBJ2-5; clone size: .; CDR3 protein: CASSLWSRETQYF; CDR3 DNA: TGTGCCAGCAGCCTATGGTCGCGTGAGACCCAGTACTTC
V gene: TRBV5-5; D gene: .; J gene: TRBJ1-4; clone size: once; CDR3 protein: CASSLAGVLGAGTNEKLFF; CDR3 DNA: TGTGCCAGCAGCTTGGCCGGGGTCCTGGGGGCTGGCACTAATGAAAAACTGTTTTTT
V gene: TRBV7-8; D gene: .; J gene: TRBJ2-1; clone size: once; CDR3 protein: CASSSVRLGTFFDEQFF; CDR3 DNA: TGTGCCAGCAGCTCCGTTCGTTTGGGGACATTTTTCGATGAGCAGTTCTTC
V gene: TRBV9; D gene: TRBD1; J gene: TRBJ2-1; clone size: .; CDR3 protein: CASSASGGSYNEQFF; CDR3 DNA: TGTGCCAGCAGCGCGTCAGGGGGATCCTACAATGAGCAGTTCTTC
V gene: TRBV30; D gene: .; J gene: TRBJ2-7; clone size: .; CDR3 protein: CAWTPAGRLREQYF; CDR3 DNA: TGTGCCTGGACTCCCGCAGGGAGGTTGCGCGAGCAGTACTTC
V gene: TRBV5-4; D gene: .; J gene: TRBJ2-7; clone size: once; CDR3 protein: CASSWPGLEQYF; CDR3 DNA: TGTGCCAGCAGCTGGCCCGGGTTAGAGCAGTACTTC
V gene: TRBV7-2; D gene: .; J gene: TRBJ2-3; clone size: .; CDR3 protein: CASSPEIGVTQYF; CDR3 DNA: TGTGCCAGCAGCCCAGAAATCGGGGTTACGCAGTATTTT
V gene: TRBV7-2; D gene: TRBD1; J gene: TRBJ1-4; clone size: .; CDR3 protein: CASSIGQGVTTNEKLFF; CDR3 DNA: TGTGCCAGCAGCATTGGACAGGGAGTAACGACTAATGAAAAACTGTTTTTT
V gene: TRBV6-5; D gene: .; J gene: TRBJ1-3; clone size: .; CDR3 protein: CASSPLRGGYTIYF; CDR3 DNA: TGTGCCAGCAGTCCGCTCAGGGGTGGATACACCATATATTTT
V gene: TRBV2; D gene: .; J gene: TRBJ2-5; clone size: .; CDR3 protein: CASSETVQETQYF; CDR3 DNA: TGTGCCAGCAGCGAGACAGTACAAGAGACCCAGTACTTC
V gene: TRBV7-9; D gene: TRBD2; J gene: TRBJ2-7; clone size: .; CDR3 protein: CASSTLAGEGEQYF; CDR3 DNA: TGTGCCAGCAGCACCCTAGCGGGGGAAGGCGAGCAGTACTTC
V gene: TRBV7-2; D gene: .; J gene: TRBJ1-3; clone size: .; CDR3 protein: CASSLVFGDTIYF; CDR3 DNA: TGTGCCAGCAGCTTAGTTTTCGGTGACACCATATATTTT
V gene: TRBV10-3; D gene: .; J gene: TRBJ1-1; clone size: .; CDR3 protein: CAISDNTDGENTEAFF; CDR3 DNA: TGTGCCATCAGCGACAACACGGACGGCGAAAACACTGAAGCTTTCTTT
V gene: TRBV11-2; D gene: TRBD2; J gene: TRBJ2-5; clone size: .; CDR3 protein: CASIQGNRLAAETQYF; CDR3 DNA: TGTGCCAGCATCCAAGGGAATCGACTAGCCGCGGAGACCCAGTACTTC
V gene: TRBV6-2/TRBV6-3; D gene: .; J gene: TRBJ2-3; clone size: many; CDR3 protein: CASSSSNEGGTDTQYF; CDR3 DNA: TGTGCCAGCAGTTCATCCAACGAGGGGGGCACAGATACGCAGTATTTT
V gene: TRBV3-1/TRBV3-2; D gene: TRBD2; J gene: TRBJ2-7; clone size: .; CDR3 protein: CASSQREGPFSYEQYF; CDR3 DNA: TGTGCCAGCAGCCAAAGGGAGGGGCCATTCTCCTACGAGCAGTACTTC
V gene: TRBV5-6; D gene: .; J gene: TRBJ1-2; clone size: few; CDR3 protein: CASSLRDGGYTF; CDR3 DNA: TGTGCCAGCAGCTTGAGGGACGGGGGCTACACCTTC
V gene: TRBV19; D gene: TRBD1; J gene: TRBJ2-1; clone size: .; CDR3 protein: CASSISLQGAYEQFF; CDR3 DNA: TGTGCCAGTAGTATTAGCCTACAGGGGGCGTACGAGCAGTTCTTC
V gene: TRBV6-5; D gene: .; J gene: TRBJ2-5; clone size: .; CDR3 protein: CASSYSGETQETQYF; CDR3 DNA: TGTGCCAGCAGTTACTCGGGGGAAACACAAGAGACCCAGTACTTC
V gene: TRBV19; D gene: .; J gene: TRBJ1-4; clone size: .; CDR3 protein: CASSNSRQAEKLFF; CDR3 DNA: TGTGCCAGTAGTAATTCCCGACAGGCCGAAAAACTGTTTTTT
V gene: TRBV7-9; D gene: .; J gene: TRBJ1-4; clone size: .; CDR3 protein: CASSFSGSRPGKLFF; CDR3 DNA: TGTGCCAGCAGCTTTTCCGGGTCGCGTCCGGGTAAACTGTTTTTT
V gene: TRBV14; D gene: TRBD1; J gene: TRBJ2-3; clone size: .; CDR3 protein: CASSPPSAGGMSTDTQYF; CDR3 DNA: TGTGCCAGCAGCCCCCCGTCGGCAGGGGGCATGAGCACAGATACGCAGTATTTT
V gene: TRBV7-8; D gene: TRBD1; J gene: TRBJ2-3; clone size: .; CDR3 protein: CASSLDRGRTDTQYF; CDR3 DNA: TGTGCCAGCAGCTTAGACAGGGGGCGAACAGATACGCAGTATTTT
V gene: TRBV4-3; D gene: .; J gene: TRBJ2-3; clone size: .; CDR3 protein: CASSQHLARTANTQYF; CDR3 DNA: TGCGCCAGCAGCCAACACTTAGCCAGGACAGCCAATACGCAGTATTTT
V gene: TRBV5-4; D gene: .; J gene: TRBJ2-3; clone size: .; CDR3 protein: CASSLLARPTDTQYF; CDR3 DNA: TGTGCCAGCAGCTTGTTAGCCAGGCCCACAGATACGCAGTATTTT
V gene: TRBV7-9; D gene: TRBD1; J gene: TRBJ1-6; clone size: once; CDR3 protein: CASSPHLRQGSNNSPLHF; CDR3 DNA: TGTGCCAGCAGCCCCCACCTGCGACAGGGATCGAATAATTCACCCCTCCACTTT
V gene: TRBV7-6; D gene: .; J gene: TRBJ2-3; clone size: .; CDR3 protein: CASSLPSRGAITDTQYF; CDR3 DNA: TGTGCCAGCAGCTTGCCGTCCAGGGGGGCGATCACAGATACGCAGTATTTT
V gene: TRBV12-3/TRBV12-4; D gene: .; J gene: TRBJ2-1; clone size: .; CDR3 protein: CASSLYNEQFF; CDR3 DNA: TGTGCCAGCAGTTTATACAATGAGCAGTTCTTC
V gene: TRBV11-2; D gene: .; J gene: TRBJ1-2; clone size: many; CDR3 protein: CASNPPGSNYGYTF; CDR3 DNA: TGTGCCAGCAACCCGCCGGGCTCTAACTATGGCTACACCTTC